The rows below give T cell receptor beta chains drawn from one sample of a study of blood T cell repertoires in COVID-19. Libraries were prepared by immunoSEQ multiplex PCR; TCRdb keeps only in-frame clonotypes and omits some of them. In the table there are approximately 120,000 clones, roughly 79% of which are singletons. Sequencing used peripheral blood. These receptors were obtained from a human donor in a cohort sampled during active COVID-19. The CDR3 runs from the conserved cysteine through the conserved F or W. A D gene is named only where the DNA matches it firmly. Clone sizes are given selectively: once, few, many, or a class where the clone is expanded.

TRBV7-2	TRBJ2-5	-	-	CASSLGQKETQYF	TGTGCCAGCAGCTTAGGGCAGAAAGAGACCCAGTACTTC
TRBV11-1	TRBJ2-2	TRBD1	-	CASSSDRGRAGELFF	TGTGCCAGCAGCTCCGACAGGGGGCGCGCCGGGGAGCTGTTTTTT
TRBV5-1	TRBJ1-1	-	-	CASSSPGWDTEAFF	TGCGCCAGCAGCTCCCCCGGGTGGGACACTGAAGCTTTCTTT
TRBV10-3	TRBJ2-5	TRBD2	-	CAIMAGVDETQYF	TGTGCCATCATGGCGGGGGTCGATGAGACCCAGTACTTC
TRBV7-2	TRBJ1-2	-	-	CASSFRGVSGYTF	TGTGCCAGCAGCTTTCGGGGTGTGTCAGGCTACACCTTC
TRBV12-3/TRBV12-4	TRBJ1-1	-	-	CASGIPEAFF	TGTGCCAGCGGCATCCCCGAAGCTTTCTTT
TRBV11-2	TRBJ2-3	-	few	CASSSLGSTDTQYF	TGTGCCAGCAGCTCGCTCGGTAGCACAGATACGCAGTATTTT
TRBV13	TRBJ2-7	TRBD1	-	CASSPVDREYEQYF	TGTGCCAGCAGCCCCGTGGACAGGGAATACGAGCAGTACTTC
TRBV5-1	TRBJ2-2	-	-	CASSLGQTGELFF	TGCGCCAGCAGCTTGGGTCAGACCGGGGAGCTGTTTTTT
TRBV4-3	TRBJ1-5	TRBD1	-	CASSQDYRGNQPQHF	TGCGCCAGCAGCCAAGATTACAGGGGGAATCAGCCCCAGCATTTT
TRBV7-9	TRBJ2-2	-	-	CASGGAWSTGELFF	TGTGCCAGCGGGGGGGCGTGGTCCACCGGGGAGCTGTTTTTT
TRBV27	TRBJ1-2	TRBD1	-	CASSRAGTGLNYGYTF	TGTGCCAGCAGCCGAGCCGGGACAGGACTTAACTATGGCTACACCTTC
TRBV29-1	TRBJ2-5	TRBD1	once	CSGMGQDLGETQYF	TGCAGCGGCATGGGACAGGATTTAGGGGAGACCCAGTACTTC
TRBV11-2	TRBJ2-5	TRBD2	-	CASSLGLAGETQYF	TGTGCCAGCAGCTTAGGACTAGCGGGGGAGACCCAGTACTTC
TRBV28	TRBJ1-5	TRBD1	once	CASWDRGNQPQHF	TGTGCCAGCTGGGACAGGGGCAATCAGCCCCAGCATTTT
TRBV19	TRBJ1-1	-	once	CASRIQGGETEAFF	TGTGCCAGTAGAATACAGGGTGGTGAAACTGAAGCTTTCTTT
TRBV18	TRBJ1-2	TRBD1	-	CASSRRQGGDGYTF	TGTGCCAGCTCACGACGACAGGGGGGGGATGGCTACACCTTC
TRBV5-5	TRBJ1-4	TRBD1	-	CASSKGQGSVSNEKLFF	TGTGCCAGCAGCAAAGGACAGGGGAGTGTTTCGAATGAAAAACTGTTTTTT
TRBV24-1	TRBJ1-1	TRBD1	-	CATSDPRQGNTEAFF	TGTGCCACCAGTGATCCGAGACAGGGGAACACTGAAGCTTTCTTT
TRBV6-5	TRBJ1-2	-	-	CASSQGTIYGYTF	TGTGCCAGCAGTCAGGGGACTATCTATGGCTACACCTTC
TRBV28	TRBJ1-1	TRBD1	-	CASSLNYGQGNTEAFF	TGTGCCAGCAGTTTAAATTATGGACAGGGGAACACTGAAGCTTTCTTT
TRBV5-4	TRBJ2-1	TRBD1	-	CASSLTTGGDNEQFF	TGTGCCAGCAGCTTGACGACAGGGGGGGATAATGAGCAGTTCTTC
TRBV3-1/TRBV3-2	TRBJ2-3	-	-	CASSQKARTDTQYF	TGTGCCAGCAGCCAGAAAGCGCGCACAGATACGCAGTATTTT
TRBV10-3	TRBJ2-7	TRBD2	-	CAISERLAGGLKDYEQYF	TGTGCCATCAGTGAAAGACTAGCGGGAGGGCTTAAGGACTACGAGCAGTACTTC
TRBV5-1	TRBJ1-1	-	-	CASSLEAQGFRGTEAFF	TGCGCCAGCAGCCTGGAGGCCCAGGGTTTTAGGGGGACTGAAGCTTTCTTT
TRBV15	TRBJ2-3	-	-	CATSRGHGGPSDTQYF	TGTGCCACCAGCAGAGGGCACGGGGGTCCTTCAGATACGCAGTATTTT
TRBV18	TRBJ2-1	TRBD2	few	CASSRGLAEGNEQFF	TGTGCCAGCTCTCGCGGACTAGCGGAGGGGAATGAGCAGTTCTTC
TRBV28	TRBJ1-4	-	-	CASSGDFRAGKLFF	TGTGCCAGCAGTGGGGACTTTCGGGCGGGGAAACTGTTTTTT
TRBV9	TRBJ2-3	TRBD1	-	CASTRTRTGSTDTQYF	TGTGCCAGCACCCGTACCAGGACAGGGAGCACAGATACGCAGTATTTT
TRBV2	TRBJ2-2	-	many	CASREDGTGELFF	TGTGCCAGCAGGGAGGACGGAACCGGGGAGCTGTTTTTT
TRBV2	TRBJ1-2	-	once	CASSITGNNYGYTF	TGTGCCAGCAGTATCACAGGGAATAACTATGGCTACACCTTC
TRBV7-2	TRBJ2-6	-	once	CASSLVFSGANVLTF	TGTGCCAGCAGCTTAGTATTTTCTGGGGCCAACGTCCTGACTTTC
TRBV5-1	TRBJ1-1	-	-	CASSQHPGVGNTEAFF	TGCGCCAGCAGCCAACACCCGGGGGTAGGGAACACTGAAGCTTTCTTT
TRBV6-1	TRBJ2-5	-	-	CASSEEGPGRRLETQYF	TGTGCCAGCAGTGAAGAAGGACCGGGCAGGAGGTTGGAGACCCAGTACTTC
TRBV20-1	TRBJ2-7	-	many	CSASLARGGEQYF	TGCAGTGCTAGTTTGGCTAGAGGTGGCGAGCAGTACTTC
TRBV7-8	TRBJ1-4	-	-	CASSLGGEGEKLFF	TGTGCCAGCAGCTTAGGAGGGGAGGGTGAAAAACTGTTTTTT
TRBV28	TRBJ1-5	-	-	CASSQVMPQHF	TGTGCCAGCAGCCAGGTCATGCCCCAGCATTTT
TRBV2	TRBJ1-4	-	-	CASRPGHLATNEKLFF	TGTGCCAGCAGACCCGGACACTTGGCAACTAATGAAAAACTGTTTTTT
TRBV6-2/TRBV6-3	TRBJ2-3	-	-	CASSYPVVASTDTQYF	TGTGCCAGCAGTTACCCTGTGGTGGCCAGCACAGATACGCAGTATTTT
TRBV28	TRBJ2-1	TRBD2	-	CASSIPGLATDEQFF	TGTGCCAGCAGTATCCCGGGACTAGCTACAGATGAGCAGTTCTTC